A single sample gave rise to the 14 T cell receptor beta chains below, sequenced in a study of blood T cell repertoires in COVID-19 (dated by TCRdb to about 2020). The library relied on the immunoSEQ multiplex PCR assay. Drawn from immuneACCESS, this table holds only the in-frame rearrangements with V and J called that TCRdb kept. Clones are partly lost; checked studies trace under half to an unresolved V gene and leave the rest unexplained. Recorded for this sample are about 230,000 clones; 70% to 90% of them occurred a single time. The ten largest clones add up to approximately 10% of the sample. Sequenced material: peripheral blood. All receptors derive from a man aged 50 to 60 with COVID-19, enrolled during active disease.

This chain connects TRBV3-1 (or the pseudogene TRBV3-2) to TRBJ2-7; 9 bases match TRBD2. CDR1 and CDR2 (germline): LGHDT, YNNKEL (reference sequence). Germline trimming cut 8 bases from V and 9 bases from J; bases unmatched to any gene: 11. The CDR3 length is 13 residues. In DNA form, the CDR3 reads TGTGCCAGCGGGCTAGCGGGGCGTGATGTGCAGTACTTC. Its protein product is CASGLAGRDVQYF.

This chain links TRBV4-3 with TRBJ1-4, with TRBD1 matching 8 bases. Germline V lookup: CDR1 LGHNA, CDR2 YSLEER. The V and J ends lost 1 base and 8 bases, in that order; junction bases with no gene match: 6. CDR3 size: 15 residues. The CDR3 is CASSQAGTGGEKLFF. The CDR3 region has the DNA TGCGCCAGCAGCCAAGCGGGGACAGGAGGGGAAAAACTGTTTTTT.

This chain links TRBV7-9 with TRBJ2-5, with unresolved D. Germline V gene sequence: CDR1 SEHNR, CDR2 FQNEAQ (reference sequence). V was shortened by 6 bases and J by 5 bases, with 7 bases between the two germline ends. The CDR3 is 11 amino acids. The chain's CDR3 is CASRNSETQYF. DNA of the CDR3: TGTGCCAGCAGGAACAGCGAGACCCAGTACTTC.

V and J are TRBV7-9 and TRBJ1-5, with D possibly TRBD1 on 6 matching bases. There are 14 residues in the CDR3. In germline, CDR1 is SEHNR, CDR2 FQNEAQ (reference sequence). Trimming took off 5 bases at V and 2 bases at J, with 10 bases between the two ends. The CDR3 loop reads CASSPTGGNQPQHF. CDR3 DNA sequence: TGTGCCAGCAGCCCGACAGGAGGCAATCAGCCCCAGCATTTT.

V gene TRBV7-9 combines with J gene TRBJ1-5; tentative D call: TRBD1 (5 bases). The CDR3 spans 16 residues. V lost 7 bases to trimming and J lost 4 bases, with 20 bases between them. Germline V gives CDR1 SEHNR, CDR2 FQNEAQ (reference sequence). CDR3 sequence reads: CASTETSRDWNQPQHF. In DNA form, the CDR3 reads TGTGCCAGCACAGAGACCTCCCGGGACTGGAATCAGCCCCAGCATTTT.

The chain recombines TRBV19 with TRBJ1-2; no reliable D call. The germline V gene has CDR1 LNHDA and CDR2 SQIVND (reference sequence). Deletions cut 5 bases from V and 8 bases from J, with 18 bases between. CDR3 length: 14 amino acids. The CDR3 nucleotides read TGTGCCAGTAGTGAGATCCTCCGACCGGGGGGCTACACCTTC. Protein: CASSEILRPGGYTF.

V and J are TRBV7-2 and TRBJ1-5; 9 bases match TRBD1. CDR3 length: 16 amino acids. Per germline, CDR1 SGHTA and CDR2 FQGNSA. Losses at the gene ends were 1 base for V and 4 bases for J; bases not matched to a gene: 5. CDR3 bases: TGTGCCAGCAGCTTAGTAGTCGGACAGGGGAATCAGCCCCAGCATTTT. It codes for CASSLVVGQGNQPQHF.

The chain links TRBV5-4 to TRBJ2-7; 8 bases align to TRBD2. V lost 4 bases and J lost 5; bases outside the gene matches: 11. CDR1 and CDR2 (germline): SGHNT, YYREEE (reference sequence). The CDR3 sequence is 15 residues long. The CDR3 loop is CASSLSGAGVHEQYF. For the CDR3, the DNA is TGTGCCAGCAGCCTCAGTGGAGCGGGAGTCCACGAGCAGTACTTC.

This clone showed up just once. V gene TRBV7-9 combines with J gene TRBJ2-3, with D possibly matching TRBD2 (5 bases). Trimming took off 3 bases at V and 3 bases at J, with 10 bases between the two ends. CDR3 length equals 14 residues. Germline V gives CDR1 SEHNR, CDR2 FQNEAQ (reference sequence). CDR3 bases: TGTGCCAGCAGCTTCGGGGTCGGGACAGATACGCAGTATTTT. Translated, it gives CASSFGVGTDTQYF.

The J gene is TRBJ1-1, the V gene TRBV7-3; a possible D gene is TRBD1 (5 bases). Germline CDR1 SGHTA, CDR2 FQGTGA. The CDR3 spans 14 residues. Trimming pared 4 bases from V and 1 base from J, leaving 10 bases between. The CDR3 DNA reads TGTGCCAGCAGCTCGGCCGGGGGGAACACTGAAGCTTTCTTT. This codes for CASSSAGGNTEAFF.

V and J are TRBV27 and TRBJ2-7, with D perhaps TRBD2 (6 bases). CDR1 and CDR2 from the germline V gene are MNHEY and SMNVEV (reference sequence). The CDR3 contains 14 residues. V was clipped by 6 bases and J by 3 bases, with 15 bases between them. Here the CDR3 DNA reads TGTGCCAGCAGGACTAGACCCACCGGCTACGAGCAGTACTTC. It yields the protein CASRTRPTGYEQYF.

This clone showed up just once. V usage is TRBV14 and J usage is TRBJ2-2; 10 bases align to TRBD2. The CDR3 contains 17 residues. After removal of 0 bases from V and 6 bases from J, the junction contained 7 bases not matched to a gene. The V gene's germline CDR1 is SGHDN and CDR2 FVKESK. This CDR3 is CASSQDRLAGVPGELFF. CDR3 bases: TGTGCCAGCAGCCAAGATCGGCTAGCGGGAGTACCCGGGGAGCTGTTTTTT.

The genes are TRBV5-1 and TRBJ1-3; no definite D call. The CDR3 is 15 residues long. The germline V and J ends were trimmed by 0 bases and 2 bases, with 9 bases remaining between them. CDR1 and CDR2 (germline): SGHRS, YFSETQ. The CDR3 loop reads CASSLEFTAGNTIYF. Written as DNA, the CDR3 is TGCGCCAGCAGCTTGGAGTTCACAGCTGGAAACACCATATATTTT.

The chain employs TRBV3-1 (or the pseudogene TRBV3-2) and TRBJ2-7; possible D gene TRBD2, 5 bases. CDR1 is LGHDT and CDR2 is YNNKEL in the germline V gene (reference sequence). The CDR3 totals 14 residues. V gave up 4 bases and J gave up 5 bases, with 15 bases separating them. The CDR3 here is CASSPGLAVNEQYF. In DNA, the CDR3 is TGTGCCAGCAGCCCCGGTCTAGCTGTGAACGAGCAGTACTTC.